The 22 T cell receptor beta chains below all came from one sample that was sequenced in a study of immune reconstitution after stem cell transplant in scleroderma. TCRdb reprocessed the RT-PCR reads with MiXCR, giving one entry per CDR3 protein. The sample consists of 2,000 to 2,500 distinct CDR3 sequences, roughly 8.6% of them appearing once. This sample was taken before or after autologous hematopoietic stem cell transplantation (not recorded which). These receptors were collected from a male donor with systemic sclerosis.

By share of the sample, this clonotype is medium-sized (0.01 to 0.1%). V is TRBV29-1 and J is TRBJ2-1; TRBD1 agrees at 9 bases. This CDR3 contains 12 residues. The germline CDR1 and CDR2 sequences are SQVTM and ANQGSEA. Trimming removed 5 bases from V and 7 bases from J; junction bases left unmatched: 3. CDR3 DNA sequence: TGCAGCGTTTCACAGGGGGCTAATGAGCAGTTCTTC. This translates into CSVSQGANEQFF.

By sample fraction, this clonotype is medium-sized (0.01 to 0.1%). The chain recombines TRBV10-3 with TRBJ2-7; a weak D match, TRBD1 (5 bases). Germline V gene sequence: CDR1 ENHRY, CDR2 SYGVKD. The CDR3 contains 14 residues. V lost 7 bases to trimming and J lost 9 bases, with 22 bases between them. In nucleotides, the CDR3 is TGTGCCATCAAGTCAGGGCAAGGGCTTATCGGGCAGTACTTC. It yields the protein CAIKSGQGLIGQYF.

This clonotype is large. The genes are TRBV19 and TRBJ2-2; no definite D call. The CDR3 totals 16 residues. V was pared by 5 bases and J by 0 bases, with 13 bases between. Germline CDR1 reads LNHDA; CDR2 reads SQIVND (reference sequence). As DNA, the CDR3 is TGTGCCAGTAGTTTAAGGAGCGTAGCGAACACCGGGGAGCTGTTTTTT. Its translation: CASSLRSVANTGELFF.

By frequency in the sample, this clonotype is medium-sized. The chain couples TRBV5-1 to TRBJ2-1; 16 nucleotides agree with TRBD2. The CDR3 loop spans 17 amino acids. V dropped 4 bases and J dropped 7; count of bases not matched to a gene: 8. Looked up from germline, CDR1 is SGHRS and CDR2 is YFSETQ. CDR3 nucleotide sequence: TGCGCCAGCAGCGACGGGACTAGCGGGAGGGGTGTGAATGAGCAGTTCTTC. The encoded protein is CASSDGTSGRGVNEQFF.

This chain links TRBV27 with TRBJ2-7; 7 nucleotides line up with TRBD2. This CDR3 has 12 residues. Germline-derived CDR1 and CDR2 are MNHEY and SMNVEV (reference sequence). With 9 bases clipped from V and 2 bases from J, the junction kept 4 bases outside the gene matches. CDR3 DNA: TGTGCCAGTGGGAGGGGCCCCTACGAGCAGTACTTC. Residues: CASGRGPYEQYF.

This clonotype qualifies as medium-sized. V is TRBV13 and J is TRBJ2-1; 14 nucleotides match TRBD2. V was clipped by 5 bases and J by 6 bases; unmatched bases: 3. The length of the CDR3 is 15 residues. CDR1 and CDR2 (germline): PRHDT, FYEKMQ (reference sequence). CDR3 residues: CASSKGLAGANEQFF. DNA of the CDR3: TGTGCCAGCAGCAAGGGACTAGCGGGAGCCAATGAGCAGTTCTTC.

Turning to this clonotype: This may be a read error, as it is one base from a much larger clone. The rearrangement uses TRBV18 and TRBJ1-6; D is ambiguous. The CDR3 extends over 19 amino acids. From germline, CDR1 is KGHSH and CDR2 LQKENI. The V end was cut by 2 bases, the J end by 2 bases, with 19 bases between. The CDR3 region has the DNA TGTGCCAGCTCACCAAGTCCCCGCGCGGGGAGAACCTATAATTCACCCCTCCACTTT. This encodes CASSPSPRAGRTYNSPLHF.

This clonotype is categorized as medium-sized. This rearrangement joins TRBV29-1 to TRBJ2-7; 10 nucleotides line up with TRBD1. Germline V gene sequence: CDR1 SQVTM, CDR2 ANQGSEA. With V trimmed by 1 base and J by 4 bases, 4 bases remained unmatched. CDR3 length equals 14 residues. This chain's CDR3 is CSVEGDRGRYEQYF. CDR3 coding DNA: TGCAGCGTTGAAGGGGACAGGGGTCGGTACGAGCAGTACTTC.

Remarks on this clonotype: A much larger clonotype is one base distant, so this may be a read error. V gene TRBV28 combines with J gene TRBJ2-7; D remains ambiguous. The CDR3 is made up of 12 amino acids. The germline V gene encodes CDR1 MDHEN and CDR2 SYDVKM. The V and J ends lost 9 bases and 3 bases respectively, with 12 bases between them. In nucleotides, the CDR3 is TGTGCCAGGAGTATCGAAGTCTACGAGCAGTACTTC. Translating it yields CARSIEVYEQYF.

Within the sample, this clonotype is medium-sized (0.01 to 0.1%). The chain couples TRBV28 to TRBJ2-7, with 11 bases lining up with TRBD1. The CDR3 runs to 14 residues. Germline trimming cut 2 bases from V and 5 bases from J; bases unmatched to any gene: 2. CDR1 is MDHEN, CDR2 SYDVKM, per germline. CDR3 amino acids: CASSLGDRGDEQYF. CDR3 DNA: TGTGCCAGCAGTTTAGGGGACAGGGGGGACGAGCAGTACTTC.

This clonotype is large in the sample. The chain couples TRBV28 to TRBJ2-1, with TRBD1 matching over 7 bases. The length of the CDR3 is 16 residues. Germline values: CDR1 MDHEN, CDR2 SYDVKM. Trimming took 3 bases from V and 6 from J; bases not matched to a gene: 11. CDR3 sequence reads: CASSLSETGRVNEQFF. As DNA, the CDR3 is TGTGCCAGCAGTTTGTCGGAGACAGGGAGAGTCAATGAGCAGTTCTTC.

This clonotype counts as medium-sized. The chain has TRBV20-1 and TRBJ2-2; weak D call: TRBD1 (6 bases). V lost 6 bases to trimming and J lost 1 base, with 12 bases between them. This CDR3 contains 14 residues. Germline V gene sequence: CDR1 DFQATT, CDR2 SNEGSKA (reference sequence). DNA for the CDR3: TGCAGTGCCAAACTAGGGGGGAACACCGGGGAGCTGTTTTTT. Translated, it gives CSAKLGGNTGELFF.

This chain connects TRBV28 to TRBJ2-7; TRBD1 matches 10 bases. Germline loops: CDR1 MDHEN, CDR2 SYDVKM. The ends lost 4 bases at V and 5 bases at J; junction bases unmatched: 8. The CDR3 consists of 15 residues. The CDR3 nucleotides are TGTGCCAGCAGTTCCCCGGGACAGGGGTCCCACGAGCAGTACTTC. It is translated as CASSSPGQGSHEQYF.

By share, this clonotype ranks as medium-sized. The chain has TRBV28 and TRBJ1-4; possibly TRBD1 for D (6 bases). Germline CDR1 reads MDHEN; CDR2 reads SYDVKM. The CDR3 runs 14 residues. V gave up 7 bases and J gave up 8 bases, with 17 bases separating them. CDR3 nucleotides: TGTGCCAGCAACGTTTGGGACAAAGGGGAAAAACTGTTTTTT. Amino acid sequence: CASNVWDKGEKLFF.

In its sample, this clonotype is medium-sized (0.01 to 0.1%). The genes are TRBV27 and TRBJ2-1, with 8 bases matching TRBD2. CDR1 is MNHEY, CDR2 SMNVEV, per germline (reference sequence). This CDR3 spans 15 amino acids. Trimming removed 2 bases from V and 4 bases from J; junction bases left unmatched: 4. CDR3 in DNA: TGTGCCAGCAGTTTAAAACTAGCGGCATACAATGAGCAGTTCTTC. Its protein is CASSLKLAAYNEQFF.

This clonotype is medium-sized (0.01 to 0.1%) by share. This chain connects TRBV11-2 to TRBJ2-5; perhaps TRBD2 as D (6 bases). Germline CDR1 and CDR2: SGHAT and FQNNGV. Trimming removed 1 base at V and 2 bases at J, with 11 bases between. The CDR3 extends over 15 amino acids. In nucleotides, the CDR3 is TGTGCCAGCAGCTTAGGGAGGGTGACTCAAGAGACCCAGTACTTC. Its protein product is CASSLGRVTQETQYF.

This clonotype is labeled as medium-sized (0.01 to 0.1%). The V and J genes are TRBV29-1 and TRBJ1-1, with 10 bases aligning to TRBD1. Germline-derived CDR1 and CDR2 are SQVTM and ANQGSEA. Trimming removed 6 bases from V and 0 bases from J; junction bases left unmatched: 7. This CDR3 has 15 residues. CDR3 sequence (DNA): TGCAGCGTGAGGACAGGGGGTTATGTGAACACTGAAGCTTTCTTT. It translates to CSVRTGGYVNTEAFF.

Sample share makes this clonotype medium-sized. The chain carries TRBV28 and TRBJ1-2; no definite D call. CDR3 size: 11 residues. CDR1 and CDR2 (germline): MDHEN, SYDVKM. The V end lost 5 bases, the J end lost 6 bases, and 7 bases lay between the germline ends. CDR3 protein: CASSPRDGYTF. CDR3 nucleotide sequence: TGTGCCAGCAGTCCAAGGGATGGCTACACCTTC.

The genes are TRBV28 and TRBJ2-2; D not certain. The V gene's germline CDR1 is MDHEN and CDR2 SYDVKM. Trimming cost V 5 bases and J 4 bases, with 11 bases left between them. This CDR3 is 14 amino acids long. Here the CDR3 DNA reads TGTGCCAGCAGTCCCTACCCGGGCACCGGGGAGCTGTTTTTT. Encoded protein: CASSPYPGTGELFF.

In its sample, this clonotype is large. The J gene is TRBJ2-2, the V gene TRBV6-2 or TRBV6-3, with 14 bases aligning to TRBD2. There are 16 residues in the CDR3. V dropped 5 bases and J dropped 4; count of bases not matched to a gene: 3. CDR1 MNHEY and CDR2 SVGEGT come from the germline V gene. The CDR3 DNA reads as TGTGCCAGCAGTCTGACTAGCGGGGGGGCCACCGGGGAGCTGTTTTTT. Translated, it gives CASSLTSGGATGELFF.

This clonotype was detected only a few times. The gene calls are TRBV5-8 and TRBJ1-2; 7 positions match TRBD1. V lost 4 bases, J lost 4 bases, and 4 bases stayed unmatched. Germline lookup yields CDR1 SGHTS and CDR2 YDEGEE. This CDR3 is built from 13 residues. This CDR3 reads CASSGGQIYGYTF. The CDR3 nucleotides read TGTGCCAGCAGCGGGGGACAGATCTATGGCTACACCTTC.

This clonotype was observed a handful of times. CDR3 residues: CASSLAGGLGDNEQFF. CDR3 nucleotides: TGTGCCAGCAGCTTAGCGGGAGGGCTGGGTGACAATGAGCAGTTCTTC. The chain uses TRBV7-6 and TRBJ2-1; 7 nucleotides agree with TRBD2. After removal of 0 bases from V and 5 bases from J, the junction contained 7 bases not matched to a gene. CDR3 length: 16 amino acids. Germline CDR1 is SGHVS and CDR2 is FNYEAQ.